Following are 18 T cell receptor beta chains from one sample sequenced in a study of shared clonotypes between healthy human individuals. The naive CD8 subset, CD45RO-negative cells positively selected for CCR7, excluded terminally differentiated effector memory CD45RA+ cells. Clones were sequenced by immunoSEQ multiplex PCR, and TCRdb holds only the in-frame ones, with some missing. The repertoire holds some 630,000 clones, with approximately 96% as singletons. The sequenced sample consisted of naive CD8+ T cells sorted from blood. The source of these receptors is a woman in her 30s in good health.

J is TRBJ2-3 and V is TRBV5-1; 9 nucleotides agree with TRBD2. V was pared by 4 bases and J by 2 bases, with 5 bases of the junction left unmatched. The germline V gene has CDR1 SGHRS and CDR2 YFSETQ. This CDR3 region has 15 residues. Here the CDR3 DNA reads TGCGCCAGCAGCGGGACTAGCCGTTCCACAGATACGCAGTATTTT. This sequence encodes CASSGTSRSTDTQYF.

The chain joins TRBV14 to TRBJ2-3; D not certain. The V end was cut by 2 bases, the J end by 2 bases, with 2 bases between. This CDR3 is 12 amino acids long. Germline CDR1 reads SGHDN; CDR2 reads FVKESK. CDR3 in amino acids: CASSQYTDTQYF. The CDR3 DNA follows: TGTGCCAGCAGCCAATACACAGATACGCAGTATTTT.

This chain joins TRBV6-5 and TRBJ1-1, with 8 bases fitting TRBD1. Germline V gives CDR1 MNHEY, CDR2 SVGAGI. The CDR3 sequence is 14 residues long. V lost 6 bases to trimming and J lost 5 bases; unmatched junction nucleotides: 8. As DNA, the CDR3 is TGTGCCAGCAGCCCCTCGACAGGGGAGACTGAAGCTTTCTTT. It translates to CASSPSTGETEAFF.

The rearrangement links TRBV7-9 to TRBJ2-7, with D tentatively TRBD1 (6 bases). The CDR3 has 16 amino acids. V lost 2 bases to trimming and J lost 3 bases, with 17 bases between them. Germline V CDR1 and CDR2: SEHNR, FQNEAQ (reference sequence). The CDR3 reads CASSLTLVTGDYEQYF. DNA for the CDR3: TGTGCCAGCAGCTTAACACTCGTGACAGGCGACTACGAGCAGTACTTC.

The chain employs TRBV19 and TRBJ2-7; the match to TRBD1 covers 7 bases. The length of the CDR3 is 19 residues. J gave up 2 bases and V 0 bases, and 16 bases lay outside the gene matches. CDR1 is LNHDA and CDR2 is SQIVND in the germline V gene (reference sequence). The CDR3 sequence is CASSIERGLVWGGTYEQYF. Here the CDR3 DNA reads TGTGCCAGTAGTATAGAGAGGGGGCTTGTTTGGGGTGGAACCTACGAGCAGTACTTC.

This rearrangement joins TRBV19 to TRBJ2-2; 10 nucleotides line up with TRBD1. The CDR3 runs to 16 residues. In germline, CDR1 is LNHDA, CDR2 SQIVND (reference sequence). V lost 1 base to trimming and J lost 7 bases; unmatched junction nucleotides: 6. CDR3 in amino acids: CASSIVTGGIGGELFF. As DNA, the CDR3 is TGTGCCAGTAGTATAGTGACAGGGGGCATTGGCGGGGAGCTGTTTTTT. The full variable domain, rest sourced from reference TRBV19 and TRBJ2-2, is DGGITQSPKYLFRKEGQNVTLSCEQNLNHDAMYWYRQDPGQGLRLIYYSQIVNDFQKGDIAEGYSVSREKKESFPLTVTSAQKNPTAFYLCASSIVTGGIGGELFFGEGSRLTVL.

The chain recombines TRBV29-1 with TRBJ2-1; 8 nucleotides align to TRBD2. Germline CDR1 reads SQVTM; CDR2 reads ANQGSEA. The V segment lost 3 bases and the J segment 5 bases; nucleotides outside the gene matches: 6. The CDR3 consists of 14 residues. The CDR3 here is CSVEGLAGDNEQFF. DNA for the CDR3: TGCAGCGTTGAGGGGCTAGCGGGCGACAATGAGCAGTTCTTC.

This clone was found a few times. In the same sample, other DNA sequences code for this CDR3. The genes are TRBV7-9 and TRBJ1-2; D not certain. The CDR3 extends over 12 amino acids. Germline CDR1 is SEHNR and CDR2 is FQNEAQ (reference sequence). V shed 8 bases and J shed 4 bases, with 11 bases lying between them. Written as DNA, the CDR3 is TGTGCCAGCTCCTTAGCCTCCTATGGCTACACCTTC. This translates into CASSLASYGYTF.

The chain couples TRBV5-1 to TRBJ1-3; perhaps TRBD1 as D (5 bases). V was clipped by 4 bases and J by 0 bases, with 14 bases between them. Germline lookup yields CDR1 SGHRS and CDR2 YFSETQ. This CDR3 is built from 16 residues. The CDR3 here is CASSPLGGGSGNTIYF. The CDR3 DNA sequence: TGCGCCAGCAGCCCCTTGGGGGGGGGCTCTGGAAACACCATATATTTT.

The table lists this clone with a count of one. This chain links TRBV10-3 with TRBJ2-1, with 15 bases lining up with TRBD2. Germline CDR1 reads ENHRY; CDR2 reads SYGVKD. The CDR3 spans 17 residues. After removal of 5 bases from V and 4 bases from J, the junction contained 6 bases not matched to a gene. The CDR3 DNA reads TGTGCCATCAGTAACGGACTAGCGGGAGGGATTTACAATGAGCAGTTCTTC. Its protein product is CAISNGLAGGIYNEQFF.

The V call is TRBV29-1, the J call TRBJ2-7; D possibly corresponds to TRBD1 (5 bases). The CDR3 runs 14 residues. Looked up from germline, CDR1 is SQVTM and CDR2 is ANQGSEA. The V and J ends lost 5 bases and 2 bases respectively, with 16 bases between them. CDR3 bases: TGCAGCGTTAAAGGGGATTATAGGCCCTACGAGCAGTACTTC. It codes for CSVKGDYRPYEQYF.

This sequence joins TRBV28 and TRBJ1-5; D might be TRBD1 (5 bases). The CDR3 sequence is 14 residues long. CDR1 MDHEN and CDR2 SYDVKM come from the germline V gene. V lost 2 bases, J lost 6 bases, and 11 bases lay in between. The CDR3 DNA reads as TGTGCCAGCAGTTTAGTCAGGGAGGGTCAGCCCCAGCATTTT. As protein: CASSLVREGQPQHF.

The V and J genes are TRBV27 and TRBJ2-1; 9 bases are shared with TRBD2. The germline V gene has CDR1 MNHEY and CDR2 SMNVEV (reference sequence). V shed 6 bases, J shed 9 bases, and the junction held 9 bases outside the gene matches. The CDR3 extends over 14 amino acids. CDR3 in amino acids: CASRGPAGGFEQFF. CDR3 nucleotide sequence: TGTGCCAGCAGGGGGCCAGCGGGAGGATTTGAGCAGTTCTTC.

Worth noting for this clone: Its ends do not fully match the called genes, so a read error is possible. The chain is built from TRBV5-1 and TRBJ2-7, with D perhaps TRBD1 (6 bases). Germline CDR1 and CDR2: SGHRS and YFSETQ. The CDR3 is 14 residues long. CDR3 sequence (DNA): TGCGCCAGCAGCTTGGCCGGGACAAACTACGAGCAGTGCTTC. The encoded protein is CASSLAGTNYEQCF.

The rearrangement links TRBV5-6 to TRBJ2-4; perhaps TRBD1 as D (5 bases). The CDR3 has 15 residues. The germline V and J ends were trimmed by 2 bases and 0 bases, with 9 bases remaining between them. Germline V CDR1 and CDR2: SGHDT, YYEEEE. The CDR3 DNA reads TGTGCCAGCAGCTTATGGGGCTTAGCCAAAAACATTCAGTACTTC. Residues: CASSLWGLAKNIQYF.

The gene calls are TRBV27 and TRBJ2-7; D uncertain. Between the trimmed V and J ends, which lost 2 bases and 3 bases, there was a span of 8 bases. The CDR3 runs 13 residues. Germline CDR1 MNHEY, CDR2 SMNVEV (reference sequence). CDR3 bases: TGTGCCAGCAGTTTACGCTTTCTCTACGAGCAGTACTTC. Translation gives CASSLRFLYEQYF.

The CDR3 is CASSEIGSTGAFF. DNA for the CDR3: TGTGCCAGCAGTGAAATTGGGAGCACGGGCGCTTTCTTT. This chain connects TRBV2 to TRBJ1-1, with D unclear. The germline V gene has CDR1 SNHLY and CDR2 FYNNEI. CDR3 length equals 13 residues. V shed 2 bases and J shed 11 bases, with 15 bases lying between them.

This clone has just one count. The chain has TRBV5-1 and TRBJ1-1; D ambiguous. The germline gives CDR1 SGHRS, CDR2 YFSETQ. The CDR3 contains 15 residues. The V gene lost 0 bases and the J gene lost 4 bases, with 13 bases spanning the gap. CDR3 residues: CASSLGRPRGTEAFF. The CDR3 DNA sequence: TGCGCCAGCAGCTTGGGGCGTCCCCGGGGCACTGAAGCTTTCTTT.